The 8 T cell receptor beta chains below come from one sample, sequenced in a study of T cell responses to AZD1222 COVID-19 vaccine. Generated by immunoSEQ multiplex PCR, the TCRdb table keeps only in-frame clones and is missing some. The table has 70,000 to 95,000 clones, 88% seen once. Sample: peripheral blood, taken on day 0 of MenACWY control vaccination. The origin of the receptors is an adult in good health.

The V gene is TRBV2, the J gene TRBJ1-3; no clear D gene. CDR3 size: 12 residues. Between the trimmed V and J ends, which lost 6 bases and 1 base, there was a span of 4 bases. Looked up from germline, CDR1 is SNHLY and CDR2 is FYNNEI. CDR3 amino acids: CASSTSGNTIYF. The CDR3 nucleotides are TGTGCCAGCAGCACTTCTGGAAACACCATATATTTT.

V is TRBV29-1 and J is TRBJ2-3; 12 bases map to TRBD2. Germline lookup yields CDR1 SQVTM and CDR2 ANQGSEA. The ends lost 3 bases at V and 5 bases at J; junction bases unmatched: 3. The CDR3 length is 14 residues. The CDR3 is CSVEPSGRGDTQYF. CDR3 nucleotide sequence: TGCAGCGTTGAGCCTAGCGGGAGGGGAGATACGCAGTATTTT.

The chain is built from TRBV4-3 and TRBJ2-2; 14 bases are shared with TRBD2. V was clipped by 1 base and J by 7 bases; unmatched bases: 5. This CDR3 is 17 amino acids long. The germline V gene encodes CDR1 LGHNA and CDR2 YSLEER. The CDR3 protein is CASSQVGLAGVGGELFF. The CDR3 nucleotides read TGCGCCAGCAGCCAAGTGGGACTAGCGGGAGTTGGCGGGGAGCTGTTTTTT.

CDR3 sequence: CASRAVGFGGEQFF. DNA for the CDR3: TGTGCCAGCAGGGCAGTGGGATTCGGAGGTGAGCAGTTCTTC. The chain joins TRBV28 to TRBJ2-1, with D maybe TRBD2 (5 bases). In germline, CDR1 is MDHEN, CDR2 SYDVKM. Trimming removed 6 bases at V and 9 bases at J, with 18 bases between. CDR3 length: 14 amino acids.

The rearrangement links TRBV3-1 (or the pseudogene TRBV3-2) to TRBJ1-2, with TRBD1 matching over 8 bases. Trimming took 4 bases from V and 5 from J; bases not matched to a gene: 18. CDR3 size: 18 residues. Germline-derived CDR1 and CDR2 are LGHDT and YNNKEL (reference sequence). CDR3 sequence (DNA): TGTGCCAGCAGCCCTCAACGGGGGACAGGAGACCAATCGTATGGCTACACCTTC. This codes for CASSPQRGTGDQSYGYTF.

The table lists this clone with a count of one. The CDR3 sequence is CASSETANSPLHF. CDR3 in DNA: TGTGCCAGCAGTGAGACGGCTAATTCACCCCTCCACTTT. The chain has TRBV6-1 and TRBJ1-6; no clear D. The ends were cut back, 3 bases at V and 6 bases at J, with 6 bases in the middle. The CDR3 spans 13 residues. The germline V gene encodes CDR1 MNHNS and CDR2 SASEGT.

The chain uses TRBV5-8 and TRBJ2-1; possibly TRBD2 for D (5 bases). CDR1 SGHTS and CDR2 YDEGEE come from the germline V gene. The CDR3 runs to 18 residues. Trimming took off 0 bases at V and 1 base at J, with 17 bases between the two ends. CDR3: CASSLGTLARGSYNEQFF. The DNA for the CDR3 is TGTGCCAGCAGCTTGGGGACGTTAGCGCGAGGATCCTACAATGAGCAGTTCTTC. Drawing the rest from reference TRBV5-8 and TRBJ2-1, the complete variable domain is EAGVTQSPTHLIKTRGQQATLRCSPISGHTSVYWYQQALGLGLQFLLWYDEGEERNRGNFPPRFSGRQFPNYSSELNVNALELEDSALYLCASSLGTLARGSYNEQFFGPGTRLTVL.

Only one count was recorded for this clone. The chain uses TRBV12-3 or TRBV12-4 and TRBJ2-7, with a tentative D call TRBD1 (7 bases). This CDR3 comprises 11 residues. V was cut by 5 bases and J by 8 bases, with 10 bases left in between. This CDR3 reads CASSQGGKQYF. CDR3 in DNA: TGTGCCAGCAGTCAGGGGGGCAAGCAGTACTTC.